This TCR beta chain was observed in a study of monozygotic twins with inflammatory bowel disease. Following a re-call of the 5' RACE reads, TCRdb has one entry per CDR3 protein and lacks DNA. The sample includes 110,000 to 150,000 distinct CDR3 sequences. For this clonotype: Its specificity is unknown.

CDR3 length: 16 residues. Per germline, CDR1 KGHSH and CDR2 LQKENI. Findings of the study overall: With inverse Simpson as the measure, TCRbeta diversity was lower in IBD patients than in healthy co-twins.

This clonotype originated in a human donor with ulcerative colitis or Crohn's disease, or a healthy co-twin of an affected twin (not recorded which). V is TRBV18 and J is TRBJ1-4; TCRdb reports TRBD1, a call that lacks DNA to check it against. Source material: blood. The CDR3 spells CASSHETDRFYEKLFF.